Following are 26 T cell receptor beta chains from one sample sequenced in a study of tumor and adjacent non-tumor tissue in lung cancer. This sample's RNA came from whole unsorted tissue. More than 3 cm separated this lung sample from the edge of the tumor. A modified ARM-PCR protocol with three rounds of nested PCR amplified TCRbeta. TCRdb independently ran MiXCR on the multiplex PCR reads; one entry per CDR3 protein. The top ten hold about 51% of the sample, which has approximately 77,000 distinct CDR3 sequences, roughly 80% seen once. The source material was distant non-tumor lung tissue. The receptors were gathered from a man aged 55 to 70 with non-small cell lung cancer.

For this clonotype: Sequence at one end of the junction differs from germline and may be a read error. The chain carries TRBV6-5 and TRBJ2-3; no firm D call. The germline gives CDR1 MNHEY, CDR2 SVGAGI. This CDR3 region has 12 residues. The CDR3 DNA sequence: TGTGCCAGCAGCATAGGCATAGATATGCAGTATTTT. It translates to CASSIGIDMQYF.

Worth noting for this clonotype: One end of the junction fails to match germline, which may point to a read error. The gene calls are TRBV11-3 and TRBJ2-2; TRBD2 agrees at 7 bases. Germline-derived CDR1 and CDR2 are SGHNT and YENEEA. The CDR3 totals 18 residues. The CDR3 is CASSSRGTGGYRAVELVF. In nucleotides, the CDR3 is TGTGCCAGCAGCTCCCGGGGAACGGGAGGATACAGAGCCGTGGAGCTGGTTTTT.

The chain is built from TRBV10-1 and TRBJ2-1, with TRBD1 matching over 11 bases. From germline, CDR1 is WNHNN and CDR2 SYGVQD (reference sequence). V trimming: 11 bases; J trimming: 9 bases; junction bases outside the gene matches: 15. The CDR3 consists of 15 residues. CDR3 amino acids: CACTNTGTGGPEQFF. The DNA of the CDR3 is TGCGCCTGCACCAATACCGGGACAGGGGGACCTGAGCAGTTCTTC.

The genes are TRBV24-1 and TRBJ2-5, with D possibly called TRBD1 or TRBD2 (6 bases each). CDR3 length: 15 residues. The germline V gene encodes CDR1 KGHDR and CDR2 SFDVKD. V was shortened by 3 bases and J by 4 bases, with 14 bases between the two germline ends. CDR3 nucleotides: TGTGCCACCAGTGATCCCGGGGGCAGGGGAGAGACCCAGTACTTC. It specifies CATSDPGGRGETQYF.

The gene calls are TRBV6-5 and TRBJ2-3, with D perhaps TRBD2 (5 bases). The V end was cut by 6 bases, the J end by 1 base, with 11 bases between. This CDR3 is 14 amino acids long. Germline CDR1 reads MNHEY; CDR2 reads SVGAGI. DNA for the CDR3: TGTGCCAGCAGAAGGACTGGGGGCACAGATACGCAGTATTTT. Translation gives CASRRTGGTDTQYF.

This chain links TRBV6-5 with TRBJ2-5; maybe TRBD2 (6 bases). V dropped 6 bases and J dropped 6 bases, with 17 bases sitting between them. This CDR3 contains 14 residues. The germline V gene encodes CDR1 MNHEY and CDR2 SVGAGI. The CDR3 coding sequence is TGTGCCAGCAGAGACAAGGTCGGGGGTAAGACCCAGTACTTC. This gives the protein CASRDKVGGKTQYF.

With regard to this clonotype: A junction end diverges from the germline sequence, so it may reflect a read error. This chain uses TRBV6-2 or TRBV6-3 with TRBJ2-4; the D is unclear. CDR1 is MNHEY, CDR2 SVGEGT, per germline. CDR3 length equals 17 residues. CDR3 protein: CVSSYSMAGGTLNIQYF. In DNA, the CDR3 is TGTGTCAGCAGTTACTCGATGGCTGGTGGTACGTTAAACATTCAGTACTTC.

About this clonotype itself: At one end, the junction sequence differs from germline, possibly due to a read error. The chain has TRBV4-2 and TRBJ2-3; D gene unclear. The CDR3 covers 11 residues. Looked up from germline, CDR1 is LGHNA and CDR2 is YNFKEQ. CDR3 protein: CASIEANTQYF. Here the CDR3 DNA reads TGTGCTAGCATTGAAGCAAATACGCAGTATTTT.

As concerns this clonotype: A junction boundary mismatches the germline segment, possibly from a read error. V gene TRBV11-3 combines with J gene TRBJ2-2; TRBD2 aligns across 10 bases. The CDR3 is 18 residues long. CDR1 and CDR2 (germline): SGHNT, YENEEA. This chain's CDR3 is CASSSRVAGGYRVGELFF. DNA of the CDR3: TGTGCCAGTAGCTCCCGGGTAGCGGGAGGATACAGAGTCGGGGAGCTGTTTTTT.

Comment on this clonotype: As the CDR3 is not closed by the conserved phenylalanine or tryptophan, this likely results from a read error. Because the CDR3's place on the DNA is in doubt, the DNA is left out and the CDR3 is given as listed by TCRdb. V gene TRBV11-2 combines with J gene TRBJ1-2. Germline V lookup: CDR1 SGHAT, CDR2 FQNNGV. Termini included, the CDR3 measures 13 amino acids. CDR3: CASSLDSGYGYTL.

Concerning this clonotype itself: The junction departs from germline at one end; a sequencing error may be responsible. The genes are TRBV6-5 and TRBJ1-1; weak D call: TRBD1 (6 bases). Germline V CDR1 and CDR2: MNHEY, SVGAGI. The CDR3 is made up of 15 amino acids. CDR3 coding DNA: TGTGCCAGCAGTTACTCAACCAGGGGCCTGACTGAAGCCTACTTT. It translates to CASSYSTRGLTEAYF.

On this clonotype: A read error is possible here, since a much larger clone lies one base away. For the CDR3, the DNA is TGTGCCAGCTTCCTGTGGACGGACGAAACTTTCTTT. It codes for CASFLWTDETFF. The rearrangement uses TRBV7-9 and TRBJ1-1; no reliable D call. The CDR3 spans 12 residues. Germline-derived CDR1 and CDR2 are SEHNR and FQNEAQ (reference sequence). Trimming took off 8 bases at V and 12 bases at J, with 19 bases between the two ends.

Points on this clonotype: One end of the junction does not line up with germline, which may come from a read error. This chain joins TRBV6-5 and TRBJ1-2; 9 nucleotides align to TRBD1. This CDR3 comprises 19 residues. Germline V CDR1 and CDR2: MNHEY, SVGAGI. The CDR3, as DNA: TGTGTCAGCAGTTACTCGTACCGCTTTCCGGGACAGGGTCCCTATGGCTACACGTTC. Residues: CVSSYSYRFPGQGPYGYTF.

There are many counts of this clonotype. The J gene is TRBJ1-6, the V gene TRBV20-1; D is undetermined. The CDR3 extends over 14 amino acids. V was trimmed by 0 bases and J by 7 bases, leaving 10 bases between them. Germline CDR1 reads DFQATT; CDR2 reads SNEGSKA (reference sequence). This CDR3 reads CSARDRELNSPLHF. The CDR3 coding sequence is TGCAGTGCTAGAGATCGGGAACTCAATTCACCCCTCCACTTT.

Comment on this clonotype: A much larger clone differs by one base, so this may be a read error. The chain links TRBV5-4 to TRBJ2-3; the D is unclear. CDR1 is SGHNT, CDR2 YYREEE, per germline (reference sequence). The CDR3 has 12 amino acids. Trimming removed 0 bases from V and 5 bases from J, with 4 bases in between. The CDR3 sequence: CASSLARDTQYF. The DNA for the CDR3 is TGTGCCAGCAGCTTGGCCAGAGATACGCAGTATTTT.

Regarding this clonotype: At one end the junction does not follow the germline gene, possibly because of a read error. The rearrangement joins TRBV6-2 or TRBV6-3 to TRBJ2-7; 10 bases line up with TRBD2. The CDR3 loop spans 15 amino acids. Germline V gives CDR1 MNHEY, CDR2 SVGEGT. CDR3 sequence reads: CASSPRTSGSHEQHF. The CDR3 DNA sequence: TGTGCCAGCAGTCCCCGGACTAGCGGAAGCCACGAGCAGCACTTC.

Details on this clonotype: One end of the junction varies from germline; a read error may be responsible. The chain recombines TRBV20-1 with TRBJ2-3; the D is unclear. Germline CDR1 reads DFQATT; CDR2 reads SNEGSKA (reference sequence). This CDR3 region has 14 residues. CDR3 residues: CIATPSSFIDTRYF. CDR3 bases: TGCATTGCCACACCCAGCAGTTTCATAGATACGCGGTATTTT.

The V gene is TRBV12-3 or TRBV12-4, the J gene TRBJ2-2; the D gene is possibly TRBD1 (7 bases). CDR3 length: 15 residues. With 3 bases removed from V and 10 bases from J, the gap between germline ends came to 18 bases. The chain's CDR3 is CASSLRQGGIEELFF. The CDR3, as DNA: TGTGCCAGCAGTTTGAGGCAGGGGGGAATCGAGGAGCTGTTTTTT.

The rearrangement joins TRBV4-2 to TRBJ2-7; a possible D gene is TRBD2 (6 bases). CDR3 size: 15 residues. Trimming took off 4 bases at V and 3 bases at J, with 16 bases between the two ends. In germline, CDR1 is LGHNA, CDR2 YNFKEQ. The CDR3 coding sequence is TGTGCCAGCAGCCTAGATCCTAACGGGGGCTACGAGCAGTACTTC. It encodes CASSLDPNGGYEQYF.

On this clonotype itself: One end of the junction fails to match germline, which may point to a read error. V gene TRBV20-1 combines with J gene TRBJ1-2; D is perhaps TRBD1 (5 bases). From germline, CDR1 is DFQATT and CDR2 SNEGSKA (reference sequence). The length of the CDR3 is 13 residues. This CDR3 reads CSAPFPWDYDYTF. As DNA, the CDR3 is TGCAGTGCCCCCTTCCCGTGGGACTATGACTACACCTTC.

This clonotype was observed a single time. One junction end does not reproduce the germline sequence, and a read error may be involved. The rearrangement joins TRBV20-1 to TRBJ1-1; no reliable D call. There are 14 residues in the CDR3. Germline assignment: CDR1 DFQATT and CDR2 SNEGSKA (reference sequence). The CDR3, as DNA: TGCAGTGCTAGAACGGGAAGACCGAACACTGAAGCTTTATTT. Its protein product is CSARTGRPNTEALF.

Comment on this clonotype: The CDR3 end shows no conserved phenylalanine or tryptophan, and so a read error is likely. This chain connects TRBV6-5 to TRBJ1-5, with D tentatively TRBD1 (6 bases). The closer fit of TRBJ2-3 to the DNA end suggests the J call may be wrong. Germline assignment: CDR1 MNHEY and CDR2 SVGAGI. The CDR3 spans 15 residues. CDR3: CVSSYLQGCNQPQYS. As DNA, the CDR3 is TGTGTCAGCAGTTACCTACAGGGATGCAATCAGCCCCAGTATTCT.

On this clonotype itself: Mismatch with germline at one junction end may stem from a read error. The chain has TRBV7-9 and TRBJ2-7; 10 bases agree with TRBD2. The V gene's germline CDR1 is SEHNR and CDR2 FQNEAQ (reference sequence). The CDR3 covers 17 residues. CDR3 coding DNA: TGTGCCAGTAGCCTGGTGAGTTTAGGACTAGCGGTCTACGATCAGTACTTC. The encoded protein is CASSLVSLGLAVYDQYF. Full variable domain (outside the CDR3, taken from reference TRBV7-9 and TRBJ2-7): DTGVSQNPRHKITKRGQNVTFRCDPISEHNRLYWYRQTLGQGPEFLTYFQNEAQLEKSRLLSDRFSAERPKGSFSTLEIQRTEQGDSAMYLCASSLVSLGLAVYDQYFGPGTRLTVT.

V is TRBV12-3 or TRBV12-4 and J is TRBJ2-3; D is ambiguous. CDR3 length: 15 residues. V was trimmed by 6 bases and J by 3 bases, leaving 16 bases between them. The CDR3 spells CASRPTRRRTDTQYF. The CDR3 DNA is TGTGCCAGCAGACCTACGAGGCGAAGAACAGATACGCAGTATTTT.

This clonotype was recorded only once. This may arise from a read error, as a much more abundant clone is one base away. CDR3 region: CASSTDGGYIQPQHF. The CDR3 coding sequence is TGTGCCAGCAGTACAGATGGGGGGTACATTCAGCCCCAGCATTTT. V usage is TRBV28 and J usage is TRBJ1-5; D may be TRBD1 (5 bases). The V end was cut by 5 bases, the J end by 6 bases, with 17 bases between. The germline CDR1 and CDR2 sequences are MDHEN and SYDVKM. The CDR3 sequence is 15 residues long. The variable domain in full, with the rest retrieved from reference TRBV28 and TRBJ1-5, is DVKVTQSSRYLVKRTGEKVFLECVQDMDHENMFWYRQDPGLGLRLIYFSYDVKMKEKGDIPEGYSVSREKKERFSLILESASTNQTSMYLCASSTDGGYIQPQHFGDGTRLSIL.

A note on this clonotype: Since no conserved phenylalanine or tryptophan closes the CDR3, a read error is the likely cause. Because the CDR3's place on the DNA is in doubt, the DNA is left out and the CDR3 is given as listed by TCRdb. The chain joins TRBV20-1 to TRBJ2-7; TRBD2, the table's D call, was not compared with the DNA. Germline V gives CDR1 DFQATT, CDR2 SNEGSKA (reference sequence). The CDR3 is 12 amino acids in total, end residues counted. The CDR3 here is CSARRDGSEQNS.